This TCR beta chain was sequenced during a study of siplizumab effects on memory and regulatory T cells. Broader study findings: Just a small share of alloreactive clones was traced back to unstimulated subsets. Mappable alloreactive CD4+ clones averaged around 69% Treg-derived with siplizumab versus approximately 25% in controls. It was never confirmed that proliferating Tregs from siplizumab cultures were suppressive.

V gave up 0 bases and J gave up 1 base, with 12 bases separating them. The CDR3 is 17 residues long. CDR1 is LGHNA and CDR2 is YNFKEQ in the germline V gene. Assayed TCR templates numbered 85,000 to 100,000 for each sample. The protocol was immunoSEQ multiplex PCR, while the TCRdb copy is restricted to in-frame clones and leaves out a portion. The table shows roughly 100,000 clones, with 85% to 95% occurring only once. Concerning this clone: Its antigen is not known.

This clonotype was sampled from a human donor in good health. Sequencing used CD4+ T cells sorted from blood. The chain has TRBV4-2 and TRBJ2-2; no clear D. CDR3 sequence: CASSQDNRRMNTGELFF. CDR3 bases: TGTGCCAGCAGCCAAGATAACCGCAGGATGAACACCGGGGAGCTGTTTTTT.